Listed below are T cell receptor beta chains from one sample, sequenced in a study of lymphopenia after photon versus proton radiotherapy. The repertoire was sequenced with immunoSEQ multiplex PCR; TCRdb's copy has only in-frame clones and lacks some. Seen here are 20,000 to 25,000 clones, 85% observed once, and the top ten hold around 19%. The sequences come from peripheral blood, collected from a patient treated with photon-based radiotherapy. Receptors originate from a man aged 55 to 70 with pancreatic cancer. Both conserved end residues are part of each CDR3. A D gene is named only where the DNA matches it firmly. Expanded clones get a size class; other rows say once, few or many, or leave the size out.

clone_size: few
j_call: TRBJ1-5
v_call: TRBV6-1
d_call: -
cdr3_aa: CASSEVSNQPQHF
cdr3_nt: TGTGCCAGCAGTGAAGTAAGCAATCAGCCCCAGCATTTT

clone_size: -
j_call: TRBJ1-1
v_call: TRBV18
d_call: -
cdr3_aa: CASSPLGQSQDTEAFF
cdr3_nt: TGTGCCAGCTCACCACTGGGGCAAAGTCAGGACACTGAAGCTTTCTTT

clone_size: -
j_call: TRBJ2-7
v_call: TRBV6-5
d_call: -
cdr3_aa: CASSAGYEQYF
cdr3_nt: TGTGCCAGCAGTGCCGGCTACGAGCAGTACTTC

clone_size: -
j_call: TRBJ1-2
v_call: TRBV5-6
d_call: -
cdr3_aa: CASSFLGRDQNYGYTF
cdr3_nt: TGTGCCAGCAGCTTTTTAGGCAGGGACCAAAACTATGGCTACACCTTC

clone_size: -
j_call: TRBJ2-7
v_call: TRBV18
d_call: TRBD2
cdr3_aa: CASSPTSGGEQYF
cdr3_nt: TGTGCCAGCTCACCGACTAGCGGGGGCGAGCAGTACTTC

clone_size: -
j_call: TRBJ2-7
v_call: TRBV15
d_call: TRBD1
cdr3_aa: CATSYDRDRISYEQYF
cdr3_nt: TGTGCCACCAGCTACGACCGGGACAGGATCTCCTACGAGCAGTACTTC

clone_size: -
j_call: TRBJ1-2
v_call: TRBV7-8
d_call: TRBD1
cdr3_aa: CASSRTGHGDYGYTF
cdr3_nt: TGTGCCAGCAGCCGGACAGGCCACGGGGACTATGGCTACACCTTC

clone_size: -
j_call: TRBJ1-6
v_call: TRBV7-2
d_call: -
cdr3_aa: CASRFAGGGNSPLHF
cdr3_nt: TGTGCCAGCAGGTTTGCTGGGGGCGGAAATTCACCCCTCCACTTT

clone_size: -
j_call: TRBJ2-1
v_call: TRBV5-1
d_call: TRBD1
cdr3_aa: CASSPQRGQNEQFF
cdr3_nt: TGCGCCAGCAGCCCACAGAGGGGGCAGAATGAGCAGTTCTTC

clone_size: -
j_call: TRBJ2-1
v_call: TRBV6-1
d_call: TRBD1
cdr3_aa: CASLGQGASNNEQFF
cdr3_nt: TGTGCCAGCCTGGGACAGGGGGCTTCCAACAATGAGCAGTTCTTC

clone_size: -
j_call: TRBJ1-5
v_call: TRBV11-3
d_call: -
cdr3_aa: CASEGHQVNQPQHF
cdr3_nt: TGTGCCAGCGAGGGGCACCAAGTAAATCAGCCCCAGCATTTT

clone_size: -
j_call: TRBJ2-5
v_call: TRBV10-3
d_call: TRBD2
cdr3_aa: CAISGLAGHQETQYF
cdr3_nt: TGTGCCATCAGTGGACTAGCGGGGCATCAAGAGACCCAGTACTTC

clone_size: -
j_call: TRBJ1-5
v_call: TRBV7-7
d_call: -
cdr3_aa: CASSLYTHRHLYSNQPQHF
cdr3_nt: TGTGCCAGCAGCTTATACACCCACCGCCACCTTTATAGCAATCAGCCCCAGCATTTT

clone_size: -
j_call: TRBJ2-5
v_call: TRBV7-2
d_call: -
cdr3_aa: CASSFHRVETQYF
cdr3_nt: TGTGCCAGCAGCTTTCACAGGGTGGAGACCCAGTACTTC

clone_size: -
j_call: TRBJ2-7
v_call: TRBV19
d_call: -
cdr3_aa: CASSISPSGSYEQYF
cdr3_nt: TGTGCCAGTAGTATAAGTCCCTCCGGATCCTACGAGCAGTACTTC

clone_size: -
j_call: TRBJ1-3
v_call: TRBV25-1
d_call: -
cdr3_aa: CASTGLKGNTIYF
cdr3_nt: TGTGCCAGCACAGGGTTGAAAGGAAACACCATATATTTT

clone_size: few
j_call: TRBJ2-3
v_call: TRBV2
d_call: TRBD2
cdr3_aa: CASQQGLAQDTQYF
cdr3_nt: TGTGCCAGCCAACAAGGACTAGCGCAAGATACGCAGTATTTT

clone_size: -
j_call: TRBJ1-1
v_call: TRBV7-6
d_call: -
cdr3_aa: CASSPQLSNTEAFF
cdr3_nt: TGTGCCAGCAGTCCACAGCTCTCGAACACTGAAGCTTTCTTT

clone_size: -
j_call: TRBJ2-5
v_call: TRBV5-5
d_call: -
cdr3_aa: CASSSGLAGETQYF
cdr3_nt: TGTGCCAGCAGCTCAGGACTGGCGGGCGAGACCCAGTACTTC

clone_size: -
j_call: TRBJ2-3
v_call: TRBV7-9
d_call: -
cdr3_aa: CASSFSILEPLTDTQYF
cdr3_nt: TGTGCCAGCAGCTTCAGCATCCTCGAGCCCCTCACAGATACGCAGTATTTT

clone_size: -
j_call: TRBJ2-7
v_call: TRBV7-3
d_call: TRBD2
cdr3_aa: CASPLAGAYSYEQYF
cdr3_nt: TGTGCCAGCCCTTTAGCGGGGGCTTACTCCTACGAGCAGTACTTC

clone_size: -
j_call: TRBJ1-4
v_call: TRBV5-1
d_call: -
cdr3_aa: CASSLKFSGGEKLFF
cdr3_nt: TGCGCCAGCAGCTTGAAGTTTAGTGGGGGTGAAAAACTGTTTTTT

clone_size: -
j_call: TRBJ2-7
v_call: TRBV18
d_call: -
cdr3_aa: CASSPDRSTVSYEQYF
cdr3_nt: TGTGCCAGCTCGCCAGACAGATCCACGGTTTCCTACGAGCAGTACTTC

clone_size: -
j_call: TRBJ2-7
v_call: TRBV4-1
d_call: TRBD1
cdr3_aa: CASSQTDRVYEQYF
cdr3_nt: TGCGCCAGCAGCCAGACCGACAGGGTCTACGAGCAGTACTTC

clone_size: few
j_call: TRBJ2-7
v_call: TRBV7-3
d_call: TRBD2
cdr3_aa: CASSWSGDSYEQYF
cdr3_nt: TGTGCCAGCAGCTGGAGCGGGGACTCCTACGAGCAGTACTTC

clone_size: -
j_call: TRBJ2-3
v_call: TRBV19
d_call: -
cdr3_aa: CASRDLHSTDTQYF
cdr3_nt: TGTGCCAGTAGGGACCTACATAGCACAGATACGCAGTATTTT

clone_size: -
j_call: TRBJ2-3
v_call: TRBV5-4
d_call: TRBD2
cdr3_aa: CASSLETSDADTQYF
cdr3_nt: TGTGCCAGCAGCTTAGAGACTAGCGATGCAGATACGCAGTATTTT

clone_size: -
j_call: TRBJ2-3
v_call: TRBV7-6
d_call: TRBD2
cdr3_aa: CASSLASSGGTADTQYF
cdr3_nt: TGTGCCAGCAGCTTAGCCTCTAGCGGGGGTACGGCAGATACGCAGTATTTT

clone_size: few
j_call: TRBJ1-5
v_call: TRBV5-1
d_call: TRBD1
cdr3_aa: CASSRDQGAGPQHF
cdr3_nt: TGCGCCAGCAGCCGAGACCAGGGGGCAGGTCCCCAGCATTTT

clone_size: -
j_call: TRBJ1-4
v_call: TRBV5-6
d_call: -
cdr3_aa: CASSFRGGEEKLFF
cdr3_nt: TGTGCCAGCAGCTTCAGAGGCGGTGAGGAAAAACTGTTTTTT

clone_size: -
j_call: TRBJ1-2
v_call: TRBV2
d_call: -
cdr3_aa: CASREGRLLYGYTF
cdr3_nt: TGTGCCAGCAGAGAGGGCCGACTGCTATATGGCTACACCTTC

clone_size: few
j_call: TRBJ2-7
v_call: TRBV19
d_call: -
cdr3_aa: CASSIFFEGHYEQYF
cdr3_nt: TGTGCCAGTAGTATATTTTTCGAGGGACACTACGAGCAGTACTTC